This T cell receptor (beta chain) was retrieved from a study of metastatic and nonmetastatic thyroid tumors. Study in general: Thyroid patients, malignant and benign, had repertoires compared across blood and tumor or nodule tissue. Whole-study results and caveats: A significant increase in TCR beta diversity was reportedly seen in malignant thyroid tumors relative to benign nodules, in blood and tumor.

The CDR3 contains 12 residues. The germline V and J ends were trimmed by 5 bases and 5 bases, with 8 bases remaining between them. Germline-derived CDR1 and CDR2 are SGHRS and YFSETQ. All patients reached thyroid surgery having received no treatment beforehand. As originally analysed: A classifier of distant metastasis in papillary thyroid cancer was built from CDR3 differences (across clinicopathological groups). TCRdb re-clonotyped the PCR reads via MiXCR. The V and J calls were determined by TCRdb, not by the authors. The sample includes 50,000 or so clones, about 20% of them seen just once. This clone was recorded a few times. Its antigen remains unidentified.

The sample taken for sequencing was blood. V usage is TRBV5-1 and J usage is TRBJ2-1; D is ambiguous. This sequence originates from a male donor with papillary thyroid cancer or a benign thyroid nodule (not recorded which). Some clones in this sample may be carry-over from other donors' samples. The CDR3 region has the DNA TGCGCCAGCAGACGGAACCACAATGAGCAGTTCTTC. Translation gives CASRRNHNEQFF.